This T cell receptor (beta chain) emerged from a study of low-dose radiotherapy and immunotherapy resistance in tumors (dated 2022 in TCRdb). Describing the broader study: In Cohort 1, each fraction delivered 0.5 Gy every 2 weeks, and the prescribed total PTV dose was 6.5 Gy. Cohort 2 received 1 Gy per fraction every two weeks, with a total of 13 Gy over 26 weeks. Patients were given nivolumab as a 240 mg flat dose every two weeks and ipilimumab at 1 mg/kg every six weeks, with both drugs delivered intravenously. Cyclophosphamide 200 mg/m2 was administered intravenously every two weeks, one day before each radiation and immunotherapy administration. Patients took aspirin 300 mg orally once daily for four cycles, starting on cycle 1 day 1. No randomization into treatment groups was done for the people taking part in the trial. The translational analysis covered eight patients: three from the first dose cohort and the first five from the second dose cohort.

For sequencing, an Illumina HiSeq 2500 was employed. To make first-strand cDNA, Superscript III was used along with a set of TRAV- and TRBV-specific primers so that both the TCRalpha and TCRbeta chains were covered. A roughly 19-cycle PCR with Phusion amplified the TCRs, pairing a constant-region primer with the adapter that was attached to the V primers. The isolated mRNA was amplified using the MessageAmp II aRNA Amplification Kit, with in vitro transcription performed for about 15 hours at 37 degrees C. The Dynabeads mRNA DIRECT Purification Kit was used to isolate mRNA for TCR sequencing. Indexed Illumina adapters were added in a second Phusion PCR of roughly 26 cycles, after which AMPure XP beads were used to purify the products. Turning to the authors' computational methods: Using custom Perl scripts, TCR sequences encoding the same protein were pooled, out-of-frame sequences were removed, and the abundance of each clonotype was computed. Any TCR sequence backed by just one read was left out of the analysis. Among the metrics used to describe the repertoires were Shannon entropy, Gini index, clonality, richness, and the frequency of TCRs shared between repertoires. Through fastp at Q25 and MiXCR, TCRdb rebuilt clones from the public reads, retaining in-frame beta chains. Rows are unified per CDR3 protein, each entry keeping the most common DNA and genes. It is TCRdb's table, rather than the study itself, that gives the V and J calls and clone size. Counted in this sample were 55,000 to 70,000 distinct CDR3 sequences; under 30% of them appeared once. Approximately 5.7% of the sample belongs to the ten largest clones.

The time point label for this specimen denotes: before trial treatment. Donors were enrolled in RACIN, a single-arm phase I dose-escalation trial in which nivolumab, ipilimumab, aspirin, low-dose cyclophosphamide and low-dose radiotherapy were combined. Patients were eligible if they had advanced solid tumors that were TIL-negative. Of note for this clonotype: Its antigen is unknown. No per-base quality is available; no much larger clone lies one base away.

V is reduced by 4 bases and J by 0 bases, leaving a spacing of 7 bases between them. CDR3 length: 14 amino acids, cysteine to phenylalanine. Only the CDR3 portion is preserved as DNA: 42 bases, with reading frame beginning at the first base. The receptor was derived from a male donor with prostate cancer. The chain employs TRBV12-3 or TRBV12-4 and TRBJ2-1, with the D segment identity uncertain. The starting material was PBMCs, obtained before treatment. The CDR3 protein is CASSSDISYNEQFF. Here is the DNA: TGTGCCAGCAGTTCAGACATCTCCTACAATGAGCAGTTCTTC.